This TCR beta chain was identified during a study of Graves' ophthalmopathy and Graves' hyperthyroidism. This clonotype turned up a few times. Germline V gene lookup returns CDR1 DFQATT and CDR2 SNEGSKA (reference sequence). The ends were cut back, 3 bases at V and 0 bases at J, with 11 bases in the middle. CDR3 length: 14 residues. Amplifying from RNA transcripts, the study obtained TCR beta CDR3 regions. HTBI primers served in a first-round RT-PCR, which a second-round multiplex PCR followed. TCRdb reprocessed the multiplex PCR reads via MiXCR and lists one record per CDR3 protein. The sample yields around 600,000 distinct CDR3 sequences, roughly 39% seen once.

This clonotype originated in an adult man with Graves' ophthalmopathy. The sequencing sample was made of peripheral blood. The chain has TRBV20-1 and TRBJ2-5; no firm D call. The CDR3 reads CSASPPQDQETQYF. DNA of the CDR3: TGCAGTGCTAGCCCCCCCCAGGACCAAGAGACCCAGTACTTC.